This T cell receptor (beta chain) originates from a study of blood T cell repertoires in COVID-19. This CDR3 region has 15 residues. Germline values: CDR1 MNHNS, CDR2 SASEGT. The J segment lost 0 bases and the V segment lost 4 bases, leaving 6 bases of the junction unmatched. Those enrolled in Seattle joined during active infection and were followed longitudinally afterward. Here immunoSEQ multiplex PCR was the method, and the copy in TCRdb shows in-frame clones only, minus some. The profile shows hundreds of thousands of clones, around 90% of them singletons. The sequencing input was peripheral blood. This rearrangement joins TRBV6-1 to TRBJ2-7, with TRBD1 identical over 7 bases. The source is a woman between 40 and 50 years old with COVID-19, enrolled during active disease. As DNA, the CDR3 is TGTGCCAGCAGTGCGACGACAGGGACCTCCTACGAGCAGTACTTC. This sequence encodes CASSATTGTSYEQYF.